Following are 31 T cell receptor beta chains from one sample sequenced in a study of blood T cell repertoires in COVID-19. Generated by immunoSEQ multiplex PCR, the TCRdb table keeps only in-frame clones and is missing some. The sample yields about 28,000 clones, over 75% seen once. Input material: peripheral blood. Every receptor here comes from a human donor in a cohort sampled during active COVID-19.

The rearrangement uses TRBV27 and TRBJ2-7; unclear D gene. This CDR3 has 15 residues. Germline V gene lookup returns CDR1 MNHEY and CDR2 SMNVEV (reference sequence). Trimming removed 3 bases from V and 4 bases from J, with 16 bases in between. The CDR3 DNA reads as TGTGCCAGCAGTTTTTATATGGGCACGGATTACGAGCAGTACTTC. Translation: CASSFYMGTDYEQYF.

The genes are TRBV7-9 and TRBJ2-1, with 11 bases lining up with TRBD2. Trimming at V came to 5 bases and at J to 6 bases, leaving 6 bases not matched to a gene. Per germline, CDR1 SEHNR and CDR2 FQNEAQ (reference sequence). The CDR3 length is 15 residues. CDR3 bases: TGTGCCAGCAGCGGACTAGCGGGCCCTTCCAATGAGCAGTTCTTC. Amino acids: CASSGLAGPSNEQFF.

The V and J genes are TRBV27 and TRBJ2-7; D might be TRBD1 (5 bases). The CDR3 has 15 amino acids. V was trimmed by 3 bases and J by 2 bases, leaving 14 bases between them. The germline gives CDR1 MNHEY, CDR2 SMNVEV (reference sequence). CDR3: CASSFGAGGTYEQYF. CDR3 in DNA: TGTGCCAGCAGTTTTGGGGCAGGTGGGACCTACGAGCAGTACTTC.

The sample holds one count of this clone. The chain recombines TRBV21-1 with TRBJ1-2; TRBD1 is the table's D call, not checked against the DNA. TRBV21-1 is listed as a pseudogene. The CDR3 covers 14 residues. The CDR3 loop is CASSKPSDRDGYTF. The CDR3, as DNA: TGTGCCAGCAGCAAACCTTCCGACAGGGATGGCTACACCTTC.

CDR3 nucleotide sequence: TGTGCCAGCAGCCCGACAGGGGGCAGGGCTGAAGCTTTCTTT. It translates to CASSPTGGRAEAFF. The chain is built from TRBV5-4 and TRBJ1-1, with 10 positions matching TRBD1. Looked up from germline, CDR1 is SGHNT and CDR2 is YYREEE (reference sequence). The junction had 6 bases not matched to a gene; V was cut back by 4 bases and J by 6 bases. This CDR3 is built from 14 residues.

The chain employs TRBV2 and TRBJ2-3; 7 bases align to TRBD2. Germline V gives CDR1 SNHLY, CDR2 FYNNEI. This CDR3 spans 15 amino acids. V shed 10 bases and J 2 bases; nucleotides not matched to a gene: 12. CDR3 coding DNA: TGTGCCATCACTAACGGGGCGGGGGTCACAGATACGCAGTATTTT. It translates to CAITNGAGVTDTQYF.

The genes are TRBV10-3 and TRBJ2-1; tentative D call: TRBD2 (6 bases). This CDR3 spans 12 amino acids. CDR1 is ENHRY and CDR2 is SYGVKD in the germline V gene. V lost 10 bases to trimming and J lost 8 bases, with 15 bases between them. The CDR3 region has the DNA TGTGCCAGCGCTATTCGCGGGGATGAGCAGTTCTTC. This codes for CASAIRGDEQFF.

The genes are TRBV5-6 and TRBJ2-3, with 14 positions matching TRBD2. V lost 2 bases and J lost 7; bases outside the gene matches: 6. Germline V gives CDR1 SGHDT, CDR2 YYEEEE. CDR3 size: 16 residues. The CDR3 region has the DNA TGTGCCAGCAGCTTTAGGACTAGCGGGGGGTCGTATACGCAGTATTTT. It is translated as CASSFRTSGGSYTQYF.

CDR3 residues: CASSFPRTGGAQNEQFF. The DNA of the CDR3 is TGTGCCAGCAGCTTCCCCCGCACAGGGGGCGCGCAAAATGAGCAGTTCTTC. This chain joins TRBV7-6 and TRBJ2-1; 9 nucleotides align to TRBD1. The germline CDR1 and CDR2 sequences are SGHVS and FNYEAQ. With 3 bases clipped from V and 7 bases from J, the junction kept 13 bases outside the gene matches. CDR3 length: 17 residues.

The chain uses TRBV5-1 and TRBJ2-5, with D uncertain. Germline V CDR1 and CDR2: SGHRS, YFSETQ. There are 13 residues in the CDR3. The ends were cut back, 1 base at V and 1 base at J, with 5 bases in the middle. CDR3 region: CASSLIRQETQYF. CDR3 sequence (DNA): TGCGCCAGCAGCTTGATTCGCCAAGAGACCCAGTACTTC. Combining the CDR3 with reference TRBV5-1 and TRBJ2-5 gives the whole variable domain KAGVTQTPRYLIKTRGQQVTLSCSPISGHRSVSWYQQTPGQGLQFLFEYFSETQRNKGNFPGRFSGRQFSNSRSEMNVSTLELGDSALYLCASSLIRQETQYFGPGTRLLVL.

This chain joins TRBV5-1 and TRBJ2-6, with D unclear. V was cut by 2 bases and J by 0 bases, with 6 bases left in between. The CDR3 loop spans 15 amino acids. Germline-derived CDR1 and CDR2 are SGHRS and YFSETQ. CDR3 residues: CASSLTVSGANVLTF. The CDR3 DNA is TGCGCCAGCAGCTTAACAGTCTCTGGGGCCAACGTCCTGACTTTC.

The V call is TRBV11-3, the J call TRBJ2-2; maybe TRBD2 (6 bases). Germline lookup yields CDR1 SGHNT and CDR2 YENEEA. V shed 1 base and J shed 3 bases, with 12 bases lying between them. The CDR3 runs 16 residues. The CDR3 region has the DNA TGTGCCAGCAGCTTAGTAGTATCTAGCGACACCGGGGAGCTGTTTTTT. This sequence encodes CASSLVVSSDTGELFF.

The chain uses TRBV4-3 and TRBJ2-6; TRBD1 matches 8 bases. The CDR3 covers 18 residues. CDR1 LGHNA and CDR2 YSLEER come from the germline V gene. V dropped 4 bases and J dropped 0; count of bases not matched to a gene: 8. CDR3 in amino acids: CASSPRTGRISGANVLTF. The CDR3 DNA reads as TGCGCCAGCAGCCCCCGGACAGGGCGGATCTCTGGGGCCAACGTCCTGACTTTC.

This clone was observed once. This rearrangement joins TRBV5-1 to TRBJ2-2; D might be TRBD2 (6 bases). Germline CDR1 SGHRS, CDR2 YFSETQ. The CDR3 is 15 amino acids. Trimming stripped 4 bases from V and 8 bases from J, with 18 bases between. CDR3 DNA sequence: TGCGCCAGCAGCCCCTGGGGCGGGGCTGGGGGGGAGCTGTTTTTT. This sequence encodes CASSPWGGAGGELFF. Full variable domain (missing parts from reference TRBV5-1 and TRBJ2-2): KAGVTQTPRYLIKTRGQQVTLSCSPISGHRSVSWYQQTPGQGLQFLFEYFSETQRNKGNFPGRFSGRQFSNSRSEMNVSTLELGDSALYLCASSPWGGAGGELFFGEGSRLTVL.

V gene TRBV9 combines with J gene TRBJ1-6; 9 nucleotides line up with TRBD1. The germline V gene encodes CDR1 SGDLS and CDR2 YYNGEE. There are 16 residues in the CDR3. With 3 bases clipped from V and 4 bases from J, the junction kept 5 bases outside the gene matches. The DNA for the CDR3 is TGTGCCAGCAGCGAGGGACAGGGAGTGTATAATTCACCCCTCCACTTT. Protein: CASSEGQGVYNSPLHF.

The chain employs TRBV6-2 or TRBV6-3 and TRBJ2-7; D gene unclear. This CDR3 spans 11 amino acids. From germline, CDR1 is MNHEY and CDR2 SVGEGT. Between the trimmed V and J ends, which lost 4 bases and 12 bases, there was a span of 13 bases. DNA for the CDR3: TGTGCCAGCAGTTCCTTCGATAGTCGGTACTTC. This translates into CASSSFDSRYF.

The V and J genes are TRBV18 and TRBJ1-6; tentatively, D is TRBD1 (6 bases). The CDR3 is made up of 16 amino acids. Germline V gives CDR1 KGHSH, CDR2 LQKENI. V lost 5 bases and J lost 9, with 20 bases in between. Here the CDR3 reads CASSSQRQGNSSPLHF. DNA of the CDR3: TGTGCCAGCTCATCCCAGAGGCAGGGGAATTCTTCACCCCTCCACTTT.

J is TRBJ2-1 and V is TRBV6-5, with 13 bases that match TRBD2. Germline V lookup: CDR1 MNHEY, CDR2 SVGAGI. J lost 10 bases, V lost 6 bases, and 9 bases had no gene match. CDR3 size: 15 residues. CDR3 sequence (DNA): TGTGCCAGCAGGAAACTAGCGGGGGGGCGCGGAGAGCAGTTCTTC. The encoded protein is CASRKLAGGRGEQFF.

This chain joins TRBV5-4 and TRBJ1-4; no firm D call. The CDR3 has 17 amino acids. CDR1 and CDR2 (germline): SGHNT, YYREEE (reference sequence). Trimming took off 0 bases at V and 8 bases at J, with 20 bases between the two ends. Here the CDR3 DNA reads TGTGCCAGCAGCTTGGGGACCTGGGCAGGTGGAGGCGAAAAACTGTTTTTT. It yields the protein CASSLGTWAGGGEKLFF.

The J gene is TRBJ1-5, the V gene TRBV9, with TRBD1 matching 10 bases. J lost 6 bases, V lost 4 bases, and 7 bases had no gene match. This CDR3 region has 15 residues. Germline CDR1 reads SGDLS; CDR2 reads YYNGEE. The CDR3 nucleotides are TGTGCCAGCAGCCGACAGGGGGCGACGGGTCAGCCCCAGCATTTT. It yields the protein CASSRQGATGQPQHF.

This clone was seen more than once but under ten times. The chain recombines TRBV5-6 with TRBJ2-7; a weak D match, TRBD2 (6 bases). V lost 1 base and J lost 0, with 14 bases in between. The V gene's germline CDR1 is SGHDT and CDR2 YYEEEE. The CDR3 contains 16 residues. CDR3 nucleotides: TGTGCCAGCAGCTTGTTTGGGGGGACGAGCTCCTACGAGCAGTACTTC. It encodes CASSLFGGTSSYEQYF.

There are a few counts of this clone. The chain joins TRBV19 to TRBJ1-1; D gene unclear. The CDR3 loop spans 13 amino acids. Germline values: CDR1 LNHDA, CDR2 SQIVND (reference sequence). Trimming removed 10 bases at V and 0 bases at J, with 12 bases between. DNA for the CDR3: TGTGCCACATCGCGGGCGCTGAACACTGAAGCTTTCTTT. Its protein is CATSRALNTEAFF.

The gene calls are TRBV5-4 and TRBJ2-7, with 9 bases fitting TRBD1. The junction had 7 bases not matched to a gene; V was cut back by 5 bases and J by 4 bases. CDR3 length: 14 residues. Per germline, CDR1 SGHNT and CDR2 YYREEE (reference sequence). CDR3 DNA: TGTGCCAGCAGTCCCGGGACAGGGAGTTACGAGCAGTACTTC. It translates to CASSPGTGSYEQYF.

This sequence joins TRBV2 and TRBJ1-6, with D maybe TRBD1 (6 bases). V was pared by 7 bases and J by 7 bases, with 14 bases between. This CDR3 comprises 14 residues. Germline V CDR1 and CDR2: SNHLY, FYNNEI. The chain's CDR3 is CASTTQGKNSPLHF. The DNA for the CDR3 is TGTGCCAGCACTACTCAGGGGAAGAATTCACCCCTCCACTTT.

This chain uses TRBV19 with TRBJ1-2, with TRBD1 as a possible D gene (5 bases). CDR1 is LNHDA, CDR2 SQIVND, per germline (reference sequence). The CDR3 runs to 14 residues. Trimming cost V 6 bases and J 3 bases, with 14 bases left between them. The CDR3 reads CASSLRRGDYGYTF. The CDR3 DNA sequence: TGTGCCAGTAGCCTTCGGAGGGGCGACTATGGCTACACCTTC.

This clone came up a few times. The DNA for the CDR3 is TGTGGAGGCCTCCGGCCCCAGCATTTT. Protein sequence: CGGLRPQHF. This sequence joins TRBV28 and TRBJ1-5; D not certain. The CDR3 is 9 amino acids. Germline values: CDR1 MDHEN, CDR2 SYDVKM.

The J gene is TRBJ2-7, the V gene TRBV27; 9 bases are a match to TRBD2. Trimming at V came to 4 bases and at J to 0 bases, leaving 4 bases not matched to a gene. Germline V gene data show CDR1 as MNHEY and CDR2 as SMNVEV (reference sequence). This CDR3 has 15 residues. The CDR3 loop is CASSSAGGSSYEQYF. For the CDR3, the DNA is TGTGCCAGCAGTTCAGCGGGGGGAAGCTCCTACGAGCAGTACTTC.

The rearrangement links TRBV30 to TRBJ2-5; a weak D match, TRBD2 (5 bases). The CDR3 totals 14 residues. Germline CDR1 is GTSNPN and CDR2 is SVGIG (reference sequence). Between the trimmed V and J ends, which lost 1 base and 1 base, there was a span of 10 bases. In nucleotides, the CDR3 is TGTGCCTGGAGTGCGGGGATACCCCAAGAGACCCAGTACTTC. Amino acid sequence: CAWSAGIPQETQYF.

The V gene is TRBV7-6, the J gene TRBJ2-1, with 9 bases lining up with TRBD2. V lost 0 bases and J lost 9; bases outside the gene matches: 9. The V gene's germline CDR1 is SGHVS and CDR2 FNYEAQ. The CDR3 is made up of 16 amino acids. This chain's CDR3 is CASSLARAGGPGEQFF. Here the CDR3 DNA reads TGTGCCAGCAGCTTAGCGCGGGCGGGGGGGCCAGGTGAGCAGTTCTTC.

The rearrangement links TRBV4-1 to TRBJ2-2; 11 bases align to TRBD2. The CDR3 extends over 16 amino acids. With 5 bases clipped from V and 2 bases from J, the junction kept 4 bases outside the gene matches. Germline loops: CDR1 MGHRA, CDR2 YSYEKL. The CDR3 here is CASSMTSGVNTGELFF. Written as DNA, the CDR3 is TGCGCCAGCAGCATGACTAGCGGGGTAAACACCGGGGAGCTGTTTTTT.

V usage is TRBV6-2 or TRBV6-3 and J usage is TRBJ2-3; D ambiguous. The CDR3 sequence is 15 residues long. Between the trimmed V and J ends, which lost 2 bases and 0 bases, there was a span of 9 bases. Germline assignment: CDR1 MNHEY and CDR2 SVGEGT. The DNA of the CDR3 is TGTGCCAGCAGTTACCGCCACAGAAGCACAGATACGCAGTATTTT. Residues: CASSYRHRSTDTQYF.